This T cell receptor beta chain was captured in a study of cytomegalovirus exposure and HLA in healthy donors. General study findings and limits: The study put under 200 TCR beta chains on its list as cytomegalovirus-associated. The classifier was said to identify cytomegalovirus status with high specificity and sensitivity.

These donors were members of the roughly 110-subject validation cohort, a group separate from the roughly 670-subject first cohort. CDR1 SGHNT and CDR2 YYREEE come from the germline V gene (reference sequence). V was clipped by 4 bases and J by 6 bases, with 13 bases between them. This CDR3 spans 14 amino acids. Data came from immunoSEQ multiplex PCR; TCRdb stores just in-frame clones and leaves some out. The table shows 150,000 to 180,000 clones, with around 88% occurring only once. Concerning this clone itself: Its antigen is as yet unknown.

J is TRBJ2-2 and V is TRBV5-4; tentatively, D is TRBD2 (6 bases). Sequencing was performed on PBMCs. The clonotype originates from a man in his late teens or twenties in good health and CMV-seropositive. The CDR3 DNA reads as TGTGCCAGCAGCCCGGGACTGGGGCCCGGGGAGCTGTTTTTT. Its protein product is CASSPGLGPGELFF. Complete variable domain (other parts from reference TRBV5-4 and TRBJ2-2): ETGVTQSPTHLIKTRGQQVTLRCSSQSGHNTVSWYQQALGQGPQFIFQYYREEENGRGNFPPRFSGLQFPNYSSELNVNALELDDSALYLCASSPGLGPGELFFGEGSRLTVL.